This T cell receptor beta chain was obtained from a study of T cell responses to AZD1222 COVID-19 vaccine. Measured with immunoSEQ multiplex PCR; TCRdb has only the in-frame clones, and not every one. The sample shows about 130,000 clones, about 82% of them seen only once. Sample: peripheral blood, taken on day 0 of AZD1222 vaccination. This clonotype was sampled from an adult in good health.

The CDR3 sequence is CSVEVAGTSDYNEQFF. For the CDR3, the DNA is TGCAGCGTTGAAGTGGCCGGGACTAGCGACTACAATGAGCAGTTCTTC. This chain joins TRBV29-1 and TRBJ2-1; 10 positions match TRBD2. The germline V gene has CDR1 SQVTM and CDR2 ANQGSEA. CDR3 length equals 16 residues. V dropped 1 base and J dropped 3; count of bases not matched to a gene: 6.